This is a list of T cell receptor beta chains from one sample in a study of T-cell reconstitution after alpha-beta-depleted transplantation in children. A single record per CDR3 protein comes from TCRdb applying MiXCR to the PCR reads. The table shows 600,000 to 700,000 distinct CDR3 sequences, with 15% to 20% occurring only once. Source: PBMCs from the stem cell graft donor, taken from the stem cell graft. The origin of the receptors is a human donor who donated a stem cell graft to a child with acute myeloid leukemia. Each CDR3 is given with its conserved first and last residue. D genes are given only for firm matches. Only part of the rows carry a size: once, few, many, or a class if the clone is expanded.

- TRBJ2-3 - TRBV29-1 TGCAGCATCGAACCGGAAACCACAGATACGCAGTATTTT CSIEPETTDTQYF
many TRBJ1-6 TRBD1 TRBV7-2 TGTGCCAGCAGCTTGAACAGGGGGAGCTCCTATAATTCACCCCTCCACTTT CASSLNRGSSYNSPLHF
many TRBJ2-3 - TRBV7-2 TGTGCCAGCAGCCCCTCGGGACGGACCCGCACAGATACGCAGTATTTT CASSPSGRTRTDTQYF
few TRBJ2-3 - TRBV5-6 TGTGCCAGCAGCGATAAGGTCACAGATACGCAGTATTTT CASSDKVTDTQYF
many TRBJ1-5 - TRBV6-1 TGTGCCACCCACGGGCCTGGCAATCAGCCCCAGCATTTT CATHGPGNQPQHF
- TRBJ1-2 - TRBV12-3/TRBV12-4 TGTGCCAGCAGTTTTTCGGACGGCTATGGCTACACCTTC CASSFSDGYGYTF
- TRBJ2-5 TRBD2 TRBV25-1 TGTGCCAGCAGTAGGGAGCGGGGGTCGGAGACCCAGTACTTC CASSRERGSETQYF
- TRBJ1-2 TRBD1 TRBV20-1 TGCAGTGCCGCCCCCAGCGCAGACAGGGAGAACATTTATGGCTACACCTTC CSAAPSADRENIYGYTF
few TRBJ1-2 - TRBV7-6 TGTGCCAGCAGCTTAGCCGAGCGAGGGGGCTATGGCTACACCTTC CASSLAERGGYGYTF
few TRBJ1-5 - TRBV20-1 TGCAGTGCTAGAGGGGGGGGGTACGGCAATCAGCCCCAGCATTTT CSARGGGYGNQPQHF
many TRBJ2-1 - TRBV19 TGTGCCAGTAGAATTAGCTCCTACAATGAGCAGTTCTTC CASRISSYNEQFF
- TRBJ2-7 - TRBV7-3 TGTGCCAGCAGCTACTCCCCCACCTACGAGCAGTACTTC CASSYSPTYEQYF
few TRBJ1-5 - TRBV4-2 TGTGCCAGCAGCCACAGGGCCCCTAGCAATCAGCCCCAGCATTTT CASSHRAPSNQPQHF
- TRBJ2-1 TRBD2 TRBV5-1 TGCGCCAGCAGGGTTATCGGGGGGGCTAACAATGAGCAGTTCTTC CASRVIGGANNEQFF
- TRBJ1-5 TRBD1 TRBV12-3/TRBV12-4 TGTGCCAGCAGTTTGGGCCGGGACAGAAGGAATCAGCCCCAGCATTTT CASSLGRDRRNQPQHF
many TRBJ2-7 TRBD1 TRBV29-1 TGCAGCGTTGCGACGGGGACAGGGGTTACGAAGGAGCAGTACTTC CSVATGTGVTKEQYF
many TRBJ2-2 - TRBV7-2 TGTGCCAGCAGACAACAGGGCCCCACCGGGGAGCTGTTTTTT CASRQQGPTGELFF
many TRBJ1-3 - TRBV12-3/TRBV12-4 TGTGCCAGCAGTTGGGCGACAAATGGAAACACCATATATTTT CASSWATNGNTIYF
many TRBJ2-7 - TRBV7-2 TGTGCCAGCACCTTAACGGGACCTCAAGTCTACGAGCAGTACTTC CASTLTGPQVYEQYF
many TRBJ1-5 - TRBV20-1 TGCAGTGCTTCAGCAGGGGATAGCAATCAGCCCCAGCATTTT CSASAGDSNQPQHF
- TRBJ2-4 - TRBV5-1 TGCGCCAGCAGCTTGGTAGCAGGGTTGGAGGCCAAAAACATTCAGTACTTC CASSLVAGLEAKNIQYF
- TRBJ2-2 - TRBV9 TGTGCCAGCAGCGTAGATGGGGCCGGCACCGGGGAGCTGTTTTTT CASSVDGAGTGELFF
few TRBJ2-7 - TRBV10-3 TGTGCCATCACCAGGGACCCTTCCTACGAGCAGTACTTC CAITRDPSYEQYF
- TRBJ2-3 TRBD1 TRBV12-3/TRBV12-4 TGTGCCAGCAGTTTATCAGCCGGGACAGCCACAGATACGCAGTATTTT CASSLSAGTATDTQYF
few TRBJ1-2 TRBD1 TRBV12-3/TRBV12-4 TGTGCCAGCAGGCCAGACAGGGGCGTTACTAACTATGGCTACACCTTC CASRPDRGVTNYGYTF
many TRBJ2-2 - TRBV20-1 TGCAGTGCTAGGGGGGCACTGACGAACACCGGGGAGCTGTTTTTT CSARGALTNTGELFF
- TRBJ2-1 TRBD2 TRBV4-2 TGTGCCAGCAGCCAACTAGCGGGGGGGTTCAATGAGCAGTTCTTC CASSQLAGGFNEQFF